This TCR beta chain came from a study of Ad26.COV2.S vaccination and SARS-CoV-2 variants. About the research overall: Participant was drawn from the COV1001 Ad26.COV2.S trial arm. Ad26.COV2.S, an intramuscular injection, was given once or twice 56 days apart.

This CDR3 contains 15 residues. CDR1 and CDR2 from the germline V gene are LNHDA and SQIVND (reference sequence). Trimming removed 4 bases from V and 2 bases from J; junction bases left unmatched: 5. Specified treatment: some 20 received Ad26.COV2.S at low or high dose, single or two shots; 5 received placebo; per-sample allocation not given. Each sample was drawn 63 days after the first injection (of vaccine or placebo). Points on this clone: Its specificity is unknown.

Data came from immunoSEQ multiplex PCR; TCRdb stores just in-frame clones and leaves some out. The sample shows about 420,000 clones, 88% of them seen only once. Findings and limits, study-wide: Spike-specific TCR breadth ran higher among vaccine recipients than placebo recipients. The breadth of spike-specific CD8+ and CD4+ T cell responses after vaccination was reportedly substantial.

This TCR derives from a person aged 18-60 years who received the Ad26.COV2.S COVID-19 vaccine or a placebo. The sample here was peripheral blood, taken in a trial of Ad26.COV2.S vaccine versus placebo. V usage is TRBV19 and J usage is TRBJ2-3; TRBD1 agrees at 8 bases. The CDR3 coding sequence is TGTGCCAGTAGTACAGGACAGGGCCACACAGATACGCAGTATTTT. Translating it yields CASSTGQGHTDTQYF.